The 5 T cell receptor beta chains below were found in one sample sequenced in a study of glioma-infiltrating T cells. Using RNA template, CDR3s of TCR alpha and beta were amplified with iRepertoire arm-PCR. TCRdb called the multiplex PCR reads again in MiXCR, with one record for every CDR3 protein. The sample has about 110,000 distinct CDR3 sequences; less than 30% are singletons. What was sequenced was glioma tissue, nonneoplastic brain tissue, or PBMCs (not recorded which). Every receptor here comes from a human donor with low-grade glioma or glioblastoma, undergoing nonglioma brain surgery, or in good health (not recorded which).

Notes on this clonotype: One end of the junction is discordant with germline, which a read error may explain. This chain connects TRBV2 to TRBJ1-5, with D perhaps TRBD1 (5 bases). The CDR3 runs 16 residues. The germline CDR1 and CDR2 sequences are SNHLY and FYNNEI. CDR3 nucleotides: TGTGCCAGCACTCCAAGAGACAGACTTAGCAGTCAGCCCCAGCATTTT. Protein: CASTPRDRLSSQPQHF.

This clonotype was observed a few times. This rearrangement joins TRBV28 to TRBJ2-1; D perhaps matches TRBD2 (6 bases). The length of the CDR3 is 15 residues. Trimming pared 2 bases from V and 9 bases from J, leaving 17 bases between. CDR1 and CDR2 (germline): MDHEN, SYDVKM. CDR3 sequence: CASSLLAQLHGEQFF. The DNA of the CDR3 is TGTGCCAGCAGTTTACTAGCGCAACTGCACGGTGAGCAGTTCTTC.

This clonotype was detected many times. J is TRBJ2-5 and V is TRBV20-1, with 7 nucleotides matching TRBD1. CDR3 size: 14 residues. V shed 7 bases and J 8 bases; nucleotides not matched to a gene: 16. Germline lookup yields CDR1 DFQATT and CDR2 SNEGSKA (reference sequence). Written as DNA, the CDR3 is TGCAGTGAAGGGGGCAGTAAGGGGCGAGAAACCCAGTACTTC. Translation gives CSEGGSKGRETQYF.

This clonotype was detected only a few times. This sequence joins TRBV29-1 and TRBJ2-1; 9 positions match TRBD2. V lost 1 base to trimming and J lost 5 bases; unmatched junction nucleotides: 6. CDR3 size: 15 residues. CDR1 is SQVTM and CDR2 is ANQGSEA in the germline V gene. The CDR3 sequence is CSVEGSSGKNNEQFF. The DNA of the CDR3 is TGCAGCGTTGAAGGCTCTAGCGGGAAGAACAATGAGCAGTTCTTC.

This clonotype was seen ten or more times. The V call is TRBV19, the J call TRBJ1-5; 12 nucleotides line up with TRBD1. V lost 7 bases, J lost 0 bases, and 7 bases stayed unmatched. Germline loops: CDR1 LNHDA, CDR2 SQIVND (reference sequence). This CDR3 region has 17 residues. CDR3 in amino acids: CASTRDRGRDSNQPQHF. The DNA for the CDR3 is TGTGCCAGTACCCGGGACAGGGGGCGGGATAGCAATCAGCCCCAGCATTTT. Using reference TRBV19 and TRBJ1-5 for the parts outside the CDR3, the full variable domain is DGGITQSPKYLFRKEGQNVTLSCEQNLNHDAMYWYRQDPGQGLRLIYYSQIVNDFQKGDIAEGYSVSREKKESFPLTVTSAQKNPTAFYLCASTRDRGRDSNQPQHFGDGTRLSIL.